These 31 T cell receptor beta chains originate from one sample sequenced in a study of CXCR3-negative and CXCR3-positive naive CD8 T cells. cDNA libraries for TRB were generated by 5' RACE incorporating UMI labels. Reanalyzing the 5' RACE reads, TCRdb keeps one entry per CDR3 protein, without DNA. The listing contains tens of thousands of distinct CDR3 sequences. The sample consisted of memory CD8+ T cells from blood. The receptors derive from a human donor in good health. Some clones in this sample may be carry-over from other donors' samples.

V and J are TRBV29-1 and TRBJ1-6; no DNA is available, so the TRBD1 call from TCRdb remains unchecked. Germline V gene sequence: CDR1 SQVTM, CDR2 ANQGSEA. The CDR3 covers 15 residues. This CDR3 is CSVLRDRSYNSPLHF.

The chain has TRBV3-1 and TRBJ1-1; checking the TCRdb D call of TRBD1 is not possible without DNA. This CDR3 comprises 15 residues. Germline V gives CDR1 LGHDT, CDR2 YNNKEL (reference sequence). CDR3 amino acids: CASRPVGGLYTEAFF.

The V and J genes are TRBV10-3 and TRBJ2-7; TCRdb lists TRBD1, though no DNA is available to test this call. Germline CDR1 is ENHRY and CDR2 is SYGVKD. The CDR3 spans 11 residues. CDR3 in amino acids: CAMTSGDEQYF.

The chain has TRBV7-9 and TRBJ1-1; no DNA is available, so the TRBD1 call from TCRdb remains unchecked. The CDR3 consists of 14 residues. Germline CDR1 is SEHNR and CDR2 is FQNEAQ (reference sequence). CDR3 sequence reads: CASSPRGEGTEAFF.

The chain combines TRBV28 with TRBJ1-1. CDR3 length equals 11 residues. CDR1 and CDR2 from the germline V gene are MDHEN and SYDVKM. The CDR3 loop is CASSLYSEAFF.

V usage is TRBV7-2 and J usage is TRBJ2-7. From germline, CDR1 is SGHTA and CDR2 FQGNSA. The CDR3 contains 14 residues. This CDR3 is CASSLVQPRGEQYF.

The V call is TRBV20-1, the J call TRBJ2-3; TCRdb's D gene call, TRBD2, goes unchecked for lack of DNA. Germline V gives CDR1 DFQATT, CDR2 SNEGSKA (reference sequence). The CDR3 length is 15 residues. CDR3 region: CSARRLADGTDTQYF.

The chain employs TRBV20-1 and TRBJ1-1; the D gene TCRdb calls, TRBD1, cannot be checked with no DNA. The CDR3 runs 17 residues. In germline, CDR1 is DFQATT, CDR2 SNEGSKA (reference sequence). Here the CDR3 reads CSARAGQGASMNTEAFF.

The CDR3: CASSLVAGAYTDTQYF. The chain has TRBV7-2 and TRBJ2-3; the D gene TCRdb calls, TRBD1, cannot be checked with no DNA. The CDR3 sequence is 16 residues long. Germline loops: CDR1 SGHTA, CDR2 FQGNSA.

The chain couples TRBV24-1 to TRBJ2-5; the D call from TCRdb, TRBD2, cannot be confirmed without DNA. Germline CDR1 KGHDR, CDR2 SFDVKD. The CDR3 contains 15 residues. CDR3 sequence: CATSGDYDGRETQYF.

The rearrangement links TRBV20-1 to TRBJ2-1; TCRdb's D gene call, TRBD2, goes unchecked for lack of DNA. Per the germline V gene, CDR1 is DFQATT and CDR2 is SNEGSKA (reference sequence). There are 14 residues in the CDR3. The CDR3: CSARDNEGRNEQFF.

The gene calls are TRBV7-9 and TRBJ1-1. The CDR3 runs to 12 residues. From germline, CDR1 is SEHNR and CDR2 FQNEAQ (reference sequence). The CDR3 reads CASSAQSYEAFF.

The V call is TRBV12-3 or TRBV12-4, the J call TRBJ1-2. The CDR3 extends over 14 amino acids. The CDR3 loop reads CASSLNVGNYGYTF.

The chain links TRBV6-2 or TRBV6-3 to TRBJ1-5. The V gene's germline CDR1 is MNHEY and CDR2 SVGEGT. There are 14 residues in the CDR3. The CDR3 reads CASTYTDSNQPQHF.

This rearrangement joins TRBV30 to TRBJ2-5; the TCRdb D gene call, TRBD2, has no DNA to confirm it. CDR3 length: 16 amino acids. Germline V gives CDR1 GTSNPN, CDR2 SVGIG (reference sequence). CDR3 loop: CAWSFLAGESQETQYF.

This chain joins TRBV7-8 and TRBJ2-1. Looked up from germline, CDR1 is SGHVS and CDR2 is FQNEAQ. The CDR3 covers 15 residues. CDR3 region: CASSLAPNNYNEQFF.

CDR3 residues: CSVLRLTDTQYF. This chain joins TRBV29-1 and TRBJ2-3. CDR3 length: 12 residues. CDR1 and CDR2 from the germline V gene are SQVTM and ANQGSEA.

The J gene is TRBJ2-7, the V gene TRBV25-1; the D gene TCRdb calls, TRBD2, cannot be checked with no DNA. The CDR3 length is 13 residues. Germline loops: CDR1 MGHDK, CDR2 SYGVNS. The CDR3 is CASRRSGAHEQYF.

The chain carries TRBV21-1 and TRBJ1-5; TCRdb lists TRBD1, though no DNA is available to test this call. TRBV21-1 represents a pseudogene. The CDR3 runs 16 residues. The CDR3 sequence is CASSKGQGRSNQPQHF.

V is TRBV9 and J is TRBJ2-1; TCRdb outputs TRBD2, but without DNA this stays unchecked. CDR3 length: 18 amino acids. Germline CDR1 reads SGDLS; CDR2 reads YYNGEE. CDR3: CASSVPLAGGSSYNEQFF.

V and J are TRBV7-9 and TRBJ2-3; TCRdb picks TRBD1, but there is no DNA to check that call. Germline V gene lookup returns CDR1 SEHNR and CDR2 FQNEAQ (reference sequence). CDR3 length: 18 amino acids. The CDR3 sequence: CASSPPSQDPPSTDTQYF.

This chain joins TRBV4-2 and TRBJ2-5; TCRdb picks TRBD2, but there is no DNA to check that call. The CDR3 sequence is 15 residues long. Per germline, CDR1 LGHNA and CDR2 YNFKEQ. The CDR3 loop reads CASSQDEGGAETQYF.

The chain uses TRBV9 and TRBJ2-7; TCRdb proposes TRBD1, but this gene call is untestable without DNA. The germline CDR1 and CDR2 sequences are SGDLS and YYNGEE. The CDR3 totals 16 residues. CDR3 loop: CASSAGDGSSSYEQYF.

The chain links TRBV15 to TRBJ2-2. Germline-derived CDR1 and CDR2 are LNHNV and YYDKDF (reference sequence). CDR3 length equals 14 residues. This CDR3 is CATSREGNTGELFF.

This sequence joins TRBV20-1 and TRBJ1-2. Germline V CDR1 and CDR2: DFQATT, SNEGSKA (reference sequence). This CDR3 comprises 14 residues. The CDR3 protein is CSARETFQPYGYTF.

The V call is TRBV7-2, the J call TRBJ1-1. The CDR3 is 16 amino acids. The V gene's germline CDR1 is SGHTA and CDR2 FQGNSA. CDR3: CASSLAAWVMNTEAFF.

V and J are TRBV29-1 and TRBJ1-4; TCRdb indicates TRBD1, and absent DNA this call remains unverified. Germline-derived CDR1 and CDR2 are SQVTM and ANQGSEA. The CDR3 consists of 12 residues. This CDR3 is CSATGGGGKLFF.

V is TRBV6-5 and J is TRBJ2-7; TCRdb's assignment of TRBD2 cannot be checked, as there is no DNA. CDR3 length equals 13 residues. Germline CDR1 MNHEY, CDR2 SVGAGI. CDR3 loop: CASSLAGVREQYF.

The gene calls are TRBV7-6 and TRBJ2-1. This CDR3 has 12 residues. CDR1 and CDR2 (germline): SGHVS, FNYEAQ. The CDR3 loop reads CASSLASGEQFF.

The V gene is TRBV13, the J gene TRBJ1-1; absent DNA, TCRdb's TRBD1 call cannot be checked. This CDR3 region has 15 residues. Germline CDR1 PRHDT, CDR2 FYEKMQ (reference sequence). CDR3 region: CASREAVGGSTEAFF. Based on the CDR3 plus reference TRBV13 and TRBJ1-1, the full variable domain is AAGVIQSPRHLIKEKRETATLKCYPIPRHDTVYWYQQGPGQDPQFLISFYEKMQSDKGSIPDRFSAQQFSDYHSELNMSSLELGDSALYFCASREAVGGSTEAFFGQGTRLTVV.

The chain links TRBV19 to TRBJ2-3; TCRdb's D gene call, TRBD1, goes unchecked for lack of DNA. Germline loops: CDR1 LNHDA, CDR2 SQIVND (reference sequence). The CDR3 contains 14 residues. CDR3 region: CASSWGQGTDTQYF.